This T cell receptor beta chain was identified in a study of memory CD4+ T cells and cytomegalovirus serostatus. Looking at the study overall: Of the healthy Belgian adults, under 10 were CMV seropositive and 20 to 30 seronegative. Study outcomes and limitations: Suggested: most of the CMV-linked TCR signature lies in CD4+ memory cells.

The sort gate was single viable CD3+CD4+CD8-CD45RO+ cells for memory CD4+ T cells. Positive selection with CD4 microbeads enriched total CD4+ T cells. Per the authors' pipeline: After removing out-of-frame reads, around 2,000,000 distinct TCRbeta sequences remained. Assay used: immunoSEQ multiplex PCR; TCRdb lists only in-frame clones, some missing. The V and J calls and the clone size are those of that table, but D and trimming were determined from the DNA. The repertoire consists of about 56,000 clones, with about 80% occurring once and the leading ten covering 0.4%. CDR3 length: 17 amino acids. Per germline, CDR1 SGHTS and CDR2 YDEGEE. Trimming removed 4 bases from V and 2 bases from J; junction bases left unmatched: 10. On this clone: Its matching antigen is unknown.

Sequenced material: memory CD4+ T cells from blood. This sequence originates from an adult in good health and CMV-seronegative. J is TRBJ1-4 and V is TRBV5-8; TRBD1 matches at 8 bases. The CDR3 bases are TGTGCCAGCAGCGTCGGACAGGGTGTAAGGACTAATGAAAAACTGTTTTTT. It yields the protein CASSVGQGVRTNEKLFF.